This is a list of T cell receptor beta chains from one sample in a study of cytomegalovirus exposure and HLA in healthy donors. Generated by immunoSEQ multiplex PCR, the TCRdb table keeps only in-frame clones and is missing some. The sample holds fewer than 150,000 clones, 73% seen once. Material: PBMCs. The source of these receptors is a human donor in good health. Each CDR3 is given with its conserved first and last residue. A D gene is named only where the DNA matches it firmly. Clone size is not always given. Where it is, it says once, few, many or a class for expanded clones.

TRBJ2-1,13,.,TRBV18,.,TGTGCCAGCTCGTTACAGATGTACAATGAGCAGTTCTTC,CASSLQMYNEQFF
TRBJ2-7,14,.,TRBV2,TRBD2,TGTGCCAGCAAACCAAGGGAGGGTCCCTACGAGCAGTACTTC,CASKPREGPYEQYF
TRBJ1-1,14,.,TRBV6-5,.,TGTGCCAGCAGTTTTTGGAAGAGGGACACTGAAGCTTTCTTT,CASSFWKRDTEAFF
TRBJ1-2,17,.,TRBV21-1,.,TGTGCCAGCAGCAAGCCCCTGGGAGGTTGTTTTGACTATGGCTACACCTTC,CASSKPLGGCFDYGYTF
TRBJ2-1,14,few,TRBV6-1,.,TGTGCCAGCAGTGCACCAGGAAACTACAATGAGCAGTTCTTC,CASSAPGNYNEQFF
TRBJ1-2,15,.,TRBV6-6,.,TGTGCCAGCAGTTACGGAACACTAGGGAACTATGGCTACACCTTC,CASSYGTLGNYGYTF
TRBJ2-1,12,.,TRBV12-5,TRBD2,TGTGCTAGTGGTTTGGTACTAGCGGAGCAGTTCTTC,CASGLVLAEQFF
TRBJ2-1,15,.,TRBV5-1,.,TGCGCCAGCAGCTTGGCCGTCGTAGGAGGTAATGAGCAGTTCTTC,CASSLAVVGGNEQFF
TRBJ1-3,16,.,TRBV7-9,TRBD1,TGTGCCAGCAGCCCTTGGACAGGGAGGACTGGAAACACCATATATTTT,CASSPWTGRTGNTIYF
TRBJ1-2,14,.,TRBV6-6,TRBD1,TGTGCCAGCAGCTCTTACAGGGGGTCGGGGGGCTACACCTTC,CASSSYRGSGGYTF
TRBJ2-7,16,.,TRBV30,.,TGTGCCTGGAGCGTCAGGGGGGCAGGGACCTCCTACGAGCAGTACTTC,CAWSVRGAGTSYEQYF
TRBJ2-7,13,once,TRBV6-1,TRBD1,TGTGCCAGCAGTGTCCGACAGGGCGGCGAGCAGTACTTC,CASSVRQGGEQYF
TRBJ2-7,13,once,TRBV10-3,TRBD1,TGTGCCATCAGTGAGTCAGGGGGCAACGAGCAGTACTTC,CAISESGGNEQYF
TRBJ2-1,15,.,TRBV5-1,TRBD2,TGCGCCAGCTGGACTAGCGGGGGAAACTACAATGAGCAGTTCTTC,CASWTSGGNYNEQFF
TRBJ1-6,14,once,TRBV10-3,TRBD1,TGTGCCATCAGTGTAGACAGGGGGGATTCACCCCTCCACTTT,CAISVDRGDSPLHF
TRBJ2-7,14,once,TRBV5-1,TRBD2,TGCGCCAGCAGCGCCGGGACTAACTCCTACGAGCAGTACTTC,CASSAGTNSYEQYF
TRBJ2-2,16,.,TRBV5-1,TRBD2,TGCGCCAGCAGCTACCTAGCGGGAGTGGTCACCGGGGAGCTGTTTTTT,CASSYLAGVVTGELFF
TRBJ1-5,13,.,TRBV6-6,.,TGTGCCAGCAGCAACGGACTGGCTCAGCCCCAGCATTTT,CASSNGLAQPQHF
TRBJ2-2,16,.,TRBV7-9,TRBD2,TGTGCCAGCAGCTCGCCCGGGACTAGTAGAACCGGGGAGCTGTTTTTT,CASSSPGTSRTGELFF
TRBJ1-2,16,once,TRBV7-9,.,TGTGCCAGCAGCTTAGAGTCCGGCAGGGGAAGCTATGGCTACACCTTC,CASSLESGRGSYGYTF
TRBJ2-1,15,.,TRBV7-3,TRBD2,TGTGCCAGCAGCGCCCGCGGGGGGGAGTCGAATGAGCAGTTCTTC,CASSARGGESNEQFF
TRBJ2-1,14,.,TRBV29-1,.,TGCAGCGTTGCCAGGTTAAGCTCCTACAATGAGCAGTTCTTC,CSVARLSSYNEQFF
TRBJ1-6,13,once,TRBV6-1,.,TGTGCCAGCACCGGCTGGACAAATTCACCCCTCCACTTT,CASTGWTNSPLHF
TRBJ2-6,16,.,TRBV7-9,TRBD1,TGTGCCACCTCACAGGGGATAACTTCTGGGGCCAACGTCCTGACTTTC,CATSQGITSGANVLTF
TRBJ2-7,13,.,TRBV7-3,TRBD1,TGTGCCAGCAGCGTCTGGACAGGGAAACAGCAGTACTTC,CASSVWTGKQQYF
TRBJ2-7,15,once,TRBV7-2,.,TGTGCCAGCAGCCCCCAACCGACAGGAAGATACGAGCAGTACTTC,CASSPQPTGRYEQYF
TRBJ1-2,12,.,TRBV5-1,TRBD1,TGCGCCAGCAGCTTTACAGGGGATGGCTACACCTTC,CASSFTGDGYTF
TRBJ1-1,15,.,TRBV2,.,TGTGCCAGCAGTGATCTCAGGGGAACGGACACTGAAGCTTTCTTT,CASSDLRGTDTEAFF
TRBJ2-2,15,.,TRBV6-5,.,TGTGCCAGCAGTCCCGGACAGGGAGGGACCGGGGAGCTGTTTTTT,CASSPGQGGTGELFF
TRBJ2-7,13,.,TRBV6-4,.,TGTGCCAGCAGTGGGTCCTCCTCGCGCGAGCAGTACTTC,CASSGSSSREQYF
TRBJ1-4,13,.,TRBV6-1,TRBD1,TGTGCCAGCCAACAGGGGTGGCTTGAAAAACTGTTTTTT,CASQQGWLEKLFF
TRBJ2-1,11,.,TRBV29-1,TRBD2,TGCAGCGCTAGCGGGGGAAATGAGCAGTTCTTC,CSASGGNEQFF
TRBJ1-1,15,.,TRBV10-2,TRBD1,TGCGCCAGCAGGCCGGGACAGGTTCCTGGCACTGAAGCTTTCTTT,CASRPGQVPGTEAFF
TRBJ1-4,14,.,TRBV12-5,.,TGTGCTAGTGGTTCCTCAGGGCTTGGAGAAAAACTGTTTTTT,CASGSSGLGEKLFF
TRBJ2-7,20,.,TRBV13,TRBD2,TGTGCCAGCAGCTTAGGCCTCGGGCTAGCGGGGGGACAAAGCTCCTACGAGCAGTACTTC,CASSLGLGLAGGQSSYEQYF
TRBJ2-7,17,.,TRBV30,TRBD2,TGTGCCTGGAGTAGAAATGCCCCAGGACTAGCGGGAGGCGAGCAGTACTTC,CAWSRNAPGLAGGEQYF
TRBJ1-1,13,few,TRBV2,TRBD1,TGTGCCAGCAGCAGACAGGGGTACACTGAAGCTTTCTTT,CASSRQGYTEAFF
TRBJ2-7,15,.,TRBV13,TRBD1,TGTGCCAGCAGCTTAGAAGCCGGGACAGACTACGAGCAGTACTTC,CASSLEAGTDYEQYF
TRBJ1-1,17,.,TRBV27,TRBD1,TGTGCCAGCAGTTTGTCGACAGGGAGTCGGAGGAACACTGAAGCTTTCTTT,CASSLSTGSRRNTEAFF
TRBJ2-2,12,.,TRBV7-9,.,TGTGCCAGCAGCCAGGGGAACGGGGAGCTGTTTTTT,CASSQGNGELFF
TRBJ2-5,15,.,TRBV11-2,.,TGTGCCAGCAGCTTAGGAAGGCGGTCTGTGGAGACCCAGTACTTC,CASSLGRRSVETQYF
TRBJ2-5,15,.,TRBV27,TRBD2,TGTGCCAGCAGTTCGGGACTAGCGGACCAAGAGACCCAGTACTTC,CASSSGLADQETQYF
TRBJ1-5,12,.,TRBV27,TRBD1,TGTGCCAGTCGACAGGGGGGTCAGCCCCAGCATTTT,CASRQGGQPQHF